These 15 T cell receptor beta chains share one sample of origin, sequenced in a study of OX40 agonist ivuxolimab in advanced cancers. Sequencing used immunoSEQ multiplex PCR; TCRdb keeps in-frame clones, though not all of them. The sample comprises around 81,000 clones, 85% to 90% of which are singletons, and about 1% rests with the top ten. The specimen was CD4+ or CD8+ T cells sorted from blood, collected in a trial of the OX40 agonist ivuxolimab. These receptors were collected from an adult with an advanced solid tumor such as melanoma, head and neck, liver or kidney cancer.

The chain uses TRBV13 and TRBJ2-7; D is perhaps TRBD2 (6 bases). CDR3 length equals 13 residues. With 6 bases removed from V and 1 base from J, the gap between germline ends came to 10 bases. Per germline, CDR1 PRHDT and CDR2 FYEKMQ (reference sequence). The CDR3 DNA follows: TGTGCCAGCAGGGAGGGACCATCCTACGAGCAGTACTTC. Amino acid sequence: CASREGPSYEQYF.

The chain combines TRBV5-4 with TRBJ2-3; 9 bases are a match to TRBD2. Germline assignment: CDR1 SGHNT and CDR2 YYREEE (reference sequence). This CDR3 comprises 15 residues. Trimming took 5 bases from V and 3 from J; bases not matched to a gene: 7. In DNA, the CDR3 is TGTGCCAGCAGGCGCGCGGGGGGGCTGACAGATACGCAGTATTTT. It translates to CASRRAGGLTDTQYF.

The chain is built from TRBV27 and TRBJ2-1, with D perhaps TRBD2 (5 bases). This CDR3 has 19 residues. V lost 6 bases to trimming and J lost 6 bases, with 30 bases between them. Germline V gives CDR1 MNHEY, CDR2 SMNVEV (reference sequence). DNA for the CDR3: TGTGCCAGCAGCTATACTCCCACTCGGGCTACCCGGGATCGCAATGAGCAGTTCTTC. Protein: CASSYTPTRATRDRNEQFF.

The sample holds one count of this clone. The chain uses TRBV25-1 and TRBJ2-3, with 9 bases identical to TRBD2. Per the germline V gene, CDR1 is MGHDK and CDR2 is SYGVNS. The junction had 8 bases not matched to a gene; V was cut back by 2 bases and J by 2 bases. The CDR3 consists of 17 residues. The DNA of the CDR3 is TGTGCCAGCAGTGAAGGCTGGGGACTAGCTCCCACAGATACGCAGTATTTT. Translated, it gives CASSEGWGLAPTDTQYF.

V and J are TRBV4-2 and TRBJ2-5, with D possibly matching TRBD2 (5 bases). The CDR3 length is 16 residues. V lost 0 bases and J lost 5, with 16 bases in between. CDR1 and CDR2 (germline): LGHNA, YNFKEQ. The CDR3 is CASSQESGRSWETQYF. CDR3 bases: TGTGCCAGCAGCCAAGAAAGCGGCAGGAGCTGGGAGACCCAGTACTTC.

On this clone itself: The sample contains more than one DNA sequence encoding this CDR3. V and J are TRBV28 and TRBJ1-2, with D unclear. Trimming shortened V by 3 bases and J by 6 bases, and 8 bases separated the two germline ends. The CDR3 runs 12 residues. The germline CDR1 and CDR2 sequences are MDHEN and SYDVKM. CDR3 protein: CASSLDRDGYTF. Written as DNA, the CDR3 is TGTGCCAGCAGTTTGGATCGTGATGGCTACACCTTC.

The genes are TRBV18 and TRBJ1-5; D is unclear. Per germline, CDR1 KGHSH and CDR2 LQKENI. The CDR3 is 16 amino acids. Between the trimmed V and J ends, which lost 3 bases and 1 base, there was a span of 13 bases. Here the CDR3 DNA reads TGTGCCAGCTCACCCGTGGACCTGGGGAGCAATCAGCCCCAGCATTTT. Its translation is CASSPVDLGSNQPQHF.

The J gene is TRBJ2-2, the V gene TRBV7-6; perhaps TRBD2 as D (5 bases). CDR3 length equals 16 residues. The germline V and J ends were trimmed by 5 bases and 4 bases, with 17 bases remaining between them. Germline lookup yields CDR1 SGHVS and CDR2 FNYEAQ. The CDR3 is CASSVGLTSFTGELFF. Written as DNA, the CDR3 is TGTGCCAGCAGCGTCGGACTCACGTCCTTCACCGGGGAGCTGTTTTTT.

This chain uses TRBV29-1 with TRBJ1-5; D remains ambiguous. Germline V gene data show CDR1 as SQVTM and CDR2 as ANQGSEA. The V end lost 4 bases, the J end lost 2 bases, and 6 bases lay between the germline ends. CDR3 length: 12 amino acids. The CDR3 nucleotides are TGCAGCGTTGGAACAGGCAATCAGCCCCAGCATTTT. Translating it yields CSVGTGNQPQHF.

V usage is TRBV5-1 and J usage is TRBJ2-2, with TRBD2 as a possible D gene (5 bases). V was clipped by 7 bases and J by 0 bases, with 10 bases between them. The CDR3 has 14 amino acids. Germline V gene data show CDR1 as SGHRS and CDR2 as YFSETQ. CDR3 in amino acids: CASYPGTNTGELFF. CDR3 DNA: TGCGCCAGCTACCCGGGGACGAACACCGGGGAGCTGTTTTTT.

The chain links TRBV1 to TRBJ2-2. TRBV1 is reported as a pseudogene. The CDR3 is 19 residues long. The chain's CDR3 is CTSSQELNRDPRRTGELFF. The CDR3 nucleotides are TGCACCAGCAGCCAAGAGCTTAATCGGGACCCCCGCCGCACCGGGGAGCTGTTTTTT.

This clone was picked up a small number of times. The chain is built from TRBV7-3 and TRBJ2-2; 7 bases align to TRBD1. This CDR3 has 13 residues. The V and J ends lost 6 bases and 7 bases, in that order; junction bases with no gene match: 5. Germline V gives CDR1 SGHTA, CDR2 FQGTGA. This CDR3 is CASRTGKSGELFF. CDR3 nucleotides: TGTGCCAGCAGGACAGGGAAAAGCGGGGAGCTGTTTTTT. Drawing the rest from reference TRBV7-3 and TRBJ2-2, the complete variable domain is GAGVSQTPSNKVTEKGKYVELRCDPISGHTALYWYRQSLGQGPEFLIYFQGTGAADDSGLPNDRFFAVRPEGSVSTLKIQRTERGDSAVYLCASRTGKSGELFFGEGSRLTVL.

The chain couples TRBV2 to TRBJ1-5, with 8 bases matching TRBD1. CDR3 length equals 14 residues. Germline values: CDR1 SNHLY, CDR2 FYNNEI. V lost 7 bases, J lost 7 bases, and 9 bases stayed unmatched. The CDR3 bases are TGTGCCAGCACCCCAGGGGGCGCAGGGCAGCCCCAGCATTTT. As protein: CASTPGGAGQPQHF.

This sequence joins TRBV2 and TRBJ1-5; 8 nucleotides align to TRBD1. Trimming removed 5 bases from V and 1 base from J; junction bases left unmatched: 4. The CDR3 covers 15 residues. Looked up from germline, CDR1 is SNHLY and CDR2 is FYNNEI. In nucleotides, the CDR3 is TGTGCCAGCAGTATGGACAGGGTAAGCAATCAGCCCCAGCATTTT. Translation gives CASSMDRVSNQPQHF.

The V and J genes are TRBV11-2 and TRBJ2-1; D unresolved. V lost 2 bases and J 6 bases, leaving 23 bases between the germline ends. CDR3 length equals 18 residues. Germline V gives CDR1 SGHAT, CDR2 FQNNGV. DNA of the CDR3: TGTGCCAGCAGCTTATTAGTAGTCAGTGGATTGGGTTTCAATGAGCAGTTCTTC. Translated: CASSLLVVSGLGFNEQFF.